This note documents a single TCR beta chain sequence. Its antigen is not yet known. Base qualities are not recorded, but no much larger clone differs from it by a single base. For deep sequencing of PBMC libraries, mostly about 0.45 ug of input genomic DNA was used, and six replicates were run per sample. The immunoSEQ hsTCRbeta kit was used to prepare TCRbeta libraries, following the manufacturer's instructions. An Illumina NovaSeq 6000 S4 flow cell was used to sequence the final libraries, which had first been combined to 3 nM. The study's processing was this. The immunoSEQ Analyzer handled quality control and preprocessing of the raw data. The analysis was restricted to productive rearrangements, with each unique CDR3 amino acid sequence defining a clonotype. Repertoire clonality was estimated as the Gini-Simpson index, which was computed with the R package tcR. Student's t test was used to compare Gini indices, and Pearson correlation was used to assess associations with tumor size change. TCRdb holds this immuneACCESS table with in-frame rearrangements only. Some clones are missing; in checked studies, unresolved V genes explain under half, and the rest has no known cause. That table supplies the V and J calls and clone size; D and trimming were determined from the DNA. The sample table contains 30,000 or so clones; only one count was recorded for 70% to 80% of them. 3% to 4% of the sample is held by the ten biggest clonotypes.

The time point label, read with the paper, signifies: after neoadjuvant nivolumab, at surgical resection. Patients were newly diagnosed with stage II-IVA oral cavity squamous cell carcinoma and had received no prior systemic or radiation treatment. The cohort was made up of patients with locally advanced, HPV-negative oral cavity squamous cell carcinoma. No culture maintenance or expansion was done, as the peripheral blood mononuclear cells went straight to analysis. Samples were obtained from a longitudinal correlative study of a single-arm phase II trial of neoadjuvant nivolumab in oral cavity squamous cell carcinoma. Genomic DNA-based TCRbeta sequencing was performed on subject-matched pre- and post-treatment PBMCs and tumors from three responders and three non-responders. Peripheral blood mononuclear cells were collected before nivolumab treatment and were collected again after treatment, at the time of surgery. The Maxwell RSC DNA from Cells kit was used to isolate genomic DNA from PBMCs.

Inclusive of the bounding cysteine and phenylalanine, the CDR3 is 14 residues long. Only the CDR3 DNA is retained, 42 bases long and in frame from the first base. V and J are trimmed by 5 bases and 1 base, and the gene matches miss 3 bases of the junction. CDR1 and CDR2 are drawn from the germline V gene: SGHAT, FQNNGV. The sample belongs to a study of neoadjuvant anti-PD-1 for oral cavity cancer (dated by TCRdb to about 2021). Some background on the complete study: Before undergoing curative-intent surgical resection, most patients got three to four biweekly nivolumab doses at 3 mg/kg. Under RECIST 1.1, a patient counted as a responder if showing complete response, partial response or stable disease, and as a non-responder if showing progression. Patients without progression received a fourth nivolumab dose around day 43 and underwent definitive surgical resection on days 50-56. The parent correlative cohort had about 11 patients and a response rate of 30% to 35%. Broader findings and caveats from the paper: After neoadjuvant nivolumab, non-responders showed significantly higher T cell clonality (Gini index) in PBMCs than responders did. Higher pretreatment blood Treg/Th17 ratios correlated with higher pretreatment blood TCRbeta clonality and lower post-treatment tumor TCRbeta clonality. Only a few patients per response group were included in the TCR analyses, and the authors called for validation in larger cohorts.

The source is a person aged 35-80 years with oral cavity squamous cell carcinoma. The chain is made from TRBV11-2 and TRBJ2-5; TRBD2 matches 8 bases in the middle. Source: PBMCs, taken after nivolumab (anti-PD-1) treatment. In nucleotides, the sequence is TGTGCCAGCAGCATTAGCGGGGCCCAAGAGACCCAGTACTTC. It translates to CASSISGAQETQYF.